One and the same sample provided the 3 T cell receptor beta chains below, sequenced in a study of blood T cell repertoires in COVID-19. Assay: immunoSEQ multiplex PCR; the TCRdb copy retains only in-frame clones and omits some. The sample has roughly 250,000 clones; 86% are singletons. Material: peripheral blood. The receptors stem from a woman in her twenties or thirties with COVID-19, enrolled during active disease.

The chain carries TRBV18 and TRBJ2-1; D might be TRBD2 (6 bases). The CDR3 has 14 residues. In germline, CDR1 is KGHSH, CDR2 LQKENI. Between the trimmed V and J ends, which lost 9 bases and 4 bases, there was a span of 16 bases. The CDR3 DNA reads TGTGCCAGTTCGCGGGACCGTCAATACAATGAGCAGTTCTTC. This encodes CASSRDRQYNEQFF.

Here the CDR3 reads CASSTGQGGGTEAFF. CDR3 DNA: TGTGCCAGCAGCACAGGACAGGGTGGGGGAACTGAAGCTTTCTTT. This chain uses TRBV13 with TRBJ1-1; the match to TRBD1 covers 8 bases. Germline V gene lookup returns CDR1 PRHDT and CDR2 FYEKMQ (reference sequence). The length of the CDR3 is 15 residues. The junction had 10 bases not matched to a gene; V was cut back by 5 bases and J by 5 bases. Full variable domain (remainder filled in from reference TRBV13 and TRBJ1-1): AAGVIQSPRHLIKEKRETATLKCYPIPRHDTVYWYQQGPGQDPQFLISFYEKMQSDKGSIPDRFSAQQFSDYHSELNMSSLELGDSALYFCASSTGQGGGTEAFFGQGTRLTVV.

This chain connects TRBV19 to TRBJ1-2; TRBD1 agrees at 9 bases. Germline assignment: CDR1 LNHDA and CDR2 SQIVND (reference sequence). The CDR3 length is 15 residues. The V and J ends lost 6 bases and 4 bases, in that order; junction bases with no gene match: 9. CDR3 nucleotide sequence: TGTGCCAGTAGCTACGGGACAGGGTTTGTCTATGGCTACACCTTC. Protein: CASSYGTGFVYGYTF.